This TCR beta chain came from a study of blood T cell repertoires in COVID-19. Study details: Both acute and convalescent COVID-19 samples were obtained from the United States, Italy and Spain. Nucleic acid was either cDNA or gDNA, and it came from T cells, B-cell-depleted T cells, or PBMCs.

How the authors handled the data: Nucleated cell counts were estimated from reference gene primer amplification. Clones were sequenced by immunoSEQ multiplex PCR, and TCRdb holds only the in-frame ones, with some missing. That table supplies the V and J calls and clone size; D and trimming were determined from the DNA. The sample includes more than 200,000 clones, about 90% seen only once; the top ten take around 3.3%. CDR3 length: 13 residues. Between the trimmed V and J ends, which lost 6 bases and 6 bases, there was a span of 11 bases. Looked up from germline, CDR1 is SGHVS and CDR2 is FNYEAQ. The rearrangement joins TRBV7-6 to TRBJ2-2, with D maybe TRBD2 (6 bases). The source is a man younger than 35 with active or convalescent COVID-19. The sample comprised peripheral blood. CDR3 coding DNA: TGTGCCAGCAGGGAGGGAGGAGCCGGGGAGCTGTTTTTT. This gives the protein CASREGGAGELFF. Filled out from reference TRBV7-6 and TRBJ2-2, the complete variable domain reads GAGVSQSPRYKVTKRGQDVALRCDPISGHVSLYWYRQALGQGPEFLTYFNYEAQQDKSGLPNDRFSAERPEGSISTLTIQRTEQRDSAMYRCASREGGAGELFFGEGSRLTVL.